A selection of T cell receptor beta chains follows, all from one sample in a study of cytomegalovirus exposure and HLA in healthy donors. Method: immunoSEQ multiplex PCR; TCRdb's copy keeps in-frame clones and lacks some. The sample has over 150,000 clones; about 77% are singletons. Material: PBMCs. The receptor source for this set is a woman aged 25 to 39 in good health and CMV-seronegative. Each CDR3 is given with its conserved first and last residue. D genes are given only for firm matches. Clone sizes are given selectively: once, few, many, or a class where the clone is expanded.

j_call v_call d_call clone_size cdr3_aa cdr3_nt
TRBJ2-5 TRBV28 TRBD1 . CASSLLWRDRETQYF TGTGCCAGCAGTTTACTATGGCGGGACAGGGAGACCCAGTACTTC
TRBJ2-7 TRBV6-1 . few CASSDPGLNYEQYF TGTGCCAGCAGTGACCCAGGACTGAACTACGAGCAGTACTTC
TRBJ2-5 TRBV27 TRBD2 . CASRGLAGGHEETQYF TGTGCCAGCAGGGGACTAGCGGGAGGGCACGAAGAGACCCAGTACTTC
TRBJ2-1 TRBV5-6 TRBD2 . CASSIGTSEVIYNEQFF TGTGCCAGCAGCATAGGGACTAGCGAGGTTATATACAATGAGCAGTTCTTC
TRBJ1-4 TRBV5-5 . once CASSLERRGFDGEKLFF TGTGCCAGCAGCTTGGAACGGCGGGGATTCGACGGTGAAAAACTGTTTTTT
TRBJ1-1 TRBV18 TRBD1 . CASSLQGVVTEAFF TGTGCCAGCTCACTTCAGGGGGTCGTCACTGAAGCTTTCTTT
TRBJ1-1 TRBV9 . few CASSAPPGRGPGDTEAFF TGTGCCAGCAGCGCCCCCCCAGGCAGGGGCCCCGGGGACACTGAAGCTTTCTTT
TRBJ2-3 TRBV29-1 TRBD2 . CSVEGGRAGLGTDTQYF TGCAGCGTTGAAGGCGGGAGAGCGGGACTCGGCACAGATACGCAGTATTTT
TRBJ1-1 TRBV5-1 . . CASSSGLTGNTEAFF TGCGCCAGCAGCTCCGGTTTGACGGGGAACACTGAAGCTTTCTTT
TRBJ2-7 TRBV19 . . CASSPRRGAIHYEQYF TGTGCCAGTAGTCCACGACGGGGGGCCATTCACTACGAGCAGTACTTC
TRBJ2-1 TRBV7-9 TRBD2 . CASRPRIAGGTNNEQFF TGTGCCAGCAGACCAAGAATAGCGGGGGGGACGAACAATGAGCAGTTCTTC
TRBJ2-1 TRBV6-1 TRBD1 once CASSETGTGFNNEQFF TGTGCCAGCAGTGAAACCGGGACAGGATTTAATAATGAGCAGTTCTTC
TRBJ1-1 TRBV29-1 . . CSAEEAFF TGCAGCGCAGAAGAAGCTTTCTTT
TRBJ2-2 TRBV6-6 . . CASVSLPGELFF TGTGCCAGCGTCTCCCTACCCGGGGAGCTGTTTTTT
TRBJ1-1 TRBV5-6 . . CASSWGGHGYEAFF TGTGCCAGCAGCTGGGGGGGACATGGGTATGAAGCTTTCTTT
TRBJ2-5 TRBV28 . . CASSGSGRETQYF TGTGCCAGCAGTGGTTCAGGGCGGGAGACCCAGTACTTC